A single sample is the source of the 31 T cell receptor beta chains below, sequenced in a study of post-analysis software for immune sequencing data. Study-level points and caveats: Elevated frequency relative to controls characterized 4 or 5 TRBV segments in patients, TRBV5-6, TRBV5-1 and TRBV20-1 among them.

Tagging with unique molecular identifiers was a feature of the TCR beta cDNA libraries. TCRdb fed the PCR reads into MiXCR, producing one record per CDR3 protein. Seen here are about 680,000 distinct CDR3 sequences, approximately 60% observed once, and the top ten hold about 11%. These TCRs are of unknown antigen specificity. Sample: blood. The receptors were gathered from a girl aged 2 to 10 with multiple sclerosis.

V and J are TRBV2 and TRBJ2-3; TRBD2 agrees at 9 bases. The J segment lost 0 bases and the V segment lost 3 bases, leaving 7 bases of the junction unmatched. The CDR3 length is 17 residues. The germline V gene has CDR1 SNHLY and CDR2 FYNNEI. The CDR3 loop is CASSDLLAGSSTDTQYF. CDR3 nucleotide sequence: TGTGCCAGCAGTGACCTTCTAGCGGGATCTAGCACAGATACGCAGTATTTT.

This clonotype was found a few times. CDR3 DNA: TGCGCCAGCAGCCATCTTCTCAGGGGGCGCGGCGGCTACACCTTC. This codes for CASSHLLRGRGGYTF. The gene calls are TRBV4-1 and TRBJ1-2; 8 bases fit TRBD1. This CDR3 has 15 residues. The V gene end was trimmed by 3 bases and the J gene end by 8 bases; junction bases not matched to a gene: 11. Germline assignment: CDR1 MGHRA and CDR2 YSYEKL.

This chain connects TRBV5-1 to TRBJ2-5; TRBD1 matches at 9 bases. The J call may not be correct, given that the DNA end is closer to TRBJ2-7. The CDR3 covers 13 residues. Germline lookup yields CDR1 SGHRS and CDR2 YFSETQ. The CDR3 region is CASSRDRVNEQYF. CDR3 DNA sequence: TGCGCCAGCAGCCGGGACAGGGTCAACGAGCAGTACTTC.

This chain joins TRBV12-3 or TRBV12-4 and TRBJ2-1, with 11 bases identical to TRBD2. Trimming took 6 bases from V and 5 from J; bases not matched to a gene: 9. The CDR3 is 16 amino acids. The CDR3 sequence is CASSLIGTSGDNEQFF. The CDR3 DNA reads TGTGCCAGCAGCCTCATTGGGACTAGCGGTGACAATGAGCAGTTCTTC.

The chain employs TRBV6-2 or TRBV6-3 and TRBJ2-5; 10 bases match TRBD1. Trimming took 4 bases from V and 2 from J; bases not matched to a gene: 4. The CDR3 sequence is 15 residues long. Germline loops: CDR1 MNHEY, CDR2 SVGEGT. This CDR3 is CASSWGQGRQETQYF. As DNA, the CDR3 is TGTGCCAGCAGTTGGGGACAGGGGCGACAAGAGACCCAGTACTTC.

This clonotype was seen a few times. The rearrangement joins TRBV6-6 to TRBJ1-2, with D unresolved. There are 11 residues in the CDR3. V lost 6 bases to trimming and J lost 7 bases, with 9 bases between them. Germline CDR1 is MNHNY and CDR2 is SVGAGI (reference sequence). In nucleotides, the CDR3 is TGTGCCAGCAGAAACCAGGTTGGCTACACCTTC. Protein sequence: CASRNQVGYTF.

This chain joins TRBV29-1 and TRBJ2-1; the match to TRBD2 covers 16 bases. Per the germline V gene, CDR1 is SQVTM and CDR2 is ANQGSEA. V was clipped by 6 bases and J by 10 bases; unmatched bases: 6. This CDR3 comprises 14 residues. The CDR3, as DNA: TGCAGCGTCCTGGGACTAGCGGGAGGGGAGGAGCAGTTCTTC. Its protein is CSVLGLAGGEEQFF.

This rearrangement joins TRBV6-1 to TRBJ1-2; TRBD1 matches 7 bases. Germline V CDR1 and CDR2: MNHNS, SASEGT. With V trimmed by 2 bases and J by 5 bases, 5 bases remained unmatched. The CDR3 is made up of 14 amino acids. CDR3 DNA sequence: TGTGCCAGCAGTGAATCGACAGGGCAGTATGGCTACACCTTC. This encodes CASSESTGQYGYTF.

The chain is built from TRBV6-1 and TRBJ2-4, with 10 bases aligning to TRBD1. Trimming removed 7 bases from V and 0 bases from J; junction bases left unmatched: 12. This CDR3 region has 18 residues. Germline V lookup: CDR1 MNHNS, CDR2 SASEGT. The CDR3 coding sequence is TGTGCCAGCACGGCAGGGACAGGGGACGATCTAGCCAAAAACATTCAGTACTTC. Encoded protein: CASTAGTGDDLAKNIQYF.

The chain uses TRBV20-1 and TRBJ2-3; 7 nucleotides agree with TRBD1. The CDR3 loop spans 15 amino acids. Germline V gene data show CDR1 as DFQATT and CDR2 as SNEGSKA (reference sequence). Germline trimming cut 1 base from V and 2 bases from J; bases unmatched to any gene: 6. This chain's CDR3 is CSARVGGTDTDTQYF. CDR3 DNA: TGCAGTGCTAGAGTGGGTGGGACAGACACAGATACGCAGTATTTT.

This chain links TRBV7-3 with TRBJ2-3, with 14 bases matching TRBD2. V trimming: 5 bases; J trimming: 5 bases; junction bases outside the gene matches: 6. This CDR3 is built from 16 residues. Germline V gene data show CDR1 as SGHTA and CDR2 as FQGTGA. CDR3 loop: CASSPGLAGDGDTQYF. In DNA form, the CDR3 reads TGTGCCAGCAGCCCGGGACTAGCGGGAGACGGAGATACGCAGTATTTT.

This chain joins TRBV15 and TRBJ2-1, with D tentatively TRBD1 or TRBD2 (5 bases each). Germline CDR1 LNHNV, CDR2 YYDKDF (reference sequence). This CDR3 has 15 amino acids. The V and J ends lost 0 bases and 3 bases respectively, with 9 bases between them. CDR3 sequence: CATSRDRGDYNEQFF. DNA for the CDR3: TGTGCCACCAGCAGAGATAGGGGAGACTACAATGAGCAGTTCTTC.

The rearrangement joins TRBV7-2 to TRBJ1-5, with TRBD1 matching over 7 bases. Germline V gene data show CDR1 as SGHTA and CDR2 as FQGNSA. Trimming took 5 bases from V and 6 from J; bases not matched to a gene: 10. CDR3 size: 15 residues. The CDR3, as DNA: TGTGCCAGCAGCCCCCGACCGACAGGGCGTCAGCCCCAGCATTTT. It yields the protein CASSPRPTGRQPQHF. Supplemented by reference TRBV7-2 and TRBJ1-5, the full variable domain reads GAGVSQSPSNKVTEKGKDVELRCDPISGHTALYWYRQSLGQGLEFLIYFQGNSAPDKSGLPSDRFSAERTGGSVSTLTIQRTQQEDSAVYLCASSPRPTGRQPQHFGDGTRLSIL.

CDR3 region: CSALRSGGLRETQYF. CDR3 in DNA: TGCAGTGCTTTGCGTAGCGGGGGGCTCCGGGAGACCCAGTACTTC. V usage is TRBV20-1 and J usage is TRBJ2-5; 10 bases align to TRBD2. This CDR3 region has 15 residues. Looked up from germline, CDR1 is DFQATT and CDR2 is SNEGSKA (reference sequence). The trim removed 5 bases at V and 5 bases at J, leaving 11 bases unmatched.

The chain links TRBV4-1 to TRBJ2-7; D is possibly TRBD2 (6 bases). The germline gives CDR1 MGHRA, CDR2 YSYEKL. The V end lost 1 base, the J end lost 6 bases, and 7 bases lay between the germline ends. The CDR3 is 12 amino acids. CDR3 DNA: TGCGCCAGCAGCCAAGTGGGGGGCGAGCAGTACTTC. This gives the protein CASSQVGGEQYF.

This chain joins TRBV6-5 and TRBJ2-2, with a tentative D call TRBD2 (6 bases). Trimming removed 2 bases at V and 5 bases at J, with 9 bases between. Germline V gene sequence: CDR1 MNHEY, CDR2 SVGAGI. The CDR3 sequence is 14 residues long. CDR3 sequence (DNA): TGTGCCAGCAGTTACGGTCGGGGGACCGGGGAGCTGTTTTTT. This sequence encodes CASSYGRGTGELFF.

The chain combines TRBV5-1 with TRBJ1-1; a possible D gene is TRBD1 (5 bases). Germline V CDR1 and CDR2: SGHRS, YFSETQ. The CDR3 runs to 13 residues. V lost 4 bases, J lost 2 bases, and 9 bases lay in between. The CDR3 DNA is TGCGCCAGCAGCACCGACAGCAACACTGAAGCTTTCTTT. This gives the protein CASSTDSNTEAFF.

This clonotype has more than one count but fewer than ten. The rearrangement uses TRBV14 and TRBJ2-5, with 12 bases lining up with TRBD2. The DNA end favors TRBJ2-7, so the J call may be wrong. Germline loops: CDR1 SGHDN, CDR2 FVKESK. The CDR3 is made up of 16 amino acids. The DNA for the CDR3 is TGTGCCAGCAGCTCCCTCCGACTAGCGGGAGTTACCGAGCAGTACTTC. Protein product: CASSSLRLAGVTEQYF.

This clonotype appeared a single time. The gene calls are TRBV18 and TRBJ1-2; D gene unclear. Germline-derived CDR1 and CDR2 are KGHSH and LQKENI. The V gene lost 1 base and the J gene lost 0 bases, with 9 bases spanning the gap. CDR3 size: 15 residues. CDR3 in amino acids: CASSPQTDANYGYTF. The CDR3, as DNA: TGTGCCAGCTCACCACAAACAGATGCTAACTATGGCTACACCTTC.

A few counts support this clonotype. J is TRBJ2-6 and V is TRBV29-1; D gene ambiguous. V was trimmed by 4 bases and J by 2 bases, leaving 9 bases between them. This CDR3 has 14 residues. CDR1 and CDR2 (germline): SQVTM, ANQGSEA. The CDR3 DNA is TGCAGCGTTGTTCTTTCGGCTGGGGCCAACGTCCTGACTTTC. Protein: CSVVLSAGANVLTF.

The V and J genes are TRBV9 and TRBJ2-7; 9 positions agree with TRBD1. The CDR3 length is 15 residues. J lost 4 bases, V lost 0 bases, and 5 bases had no gene match. The germline gives CDR1 SGDLS, CDR2 YYNGEE. CDR3 protein: CASSVGTGDVYEQYF. Here the CDR3 DNA reads TGTGCCAGCAGCGTAGGGACAGGGGATGTGTACGAGCAGTACTTC.

The CDR3 bases are TGCAGCGTTCTGCTAGCGGTCAACACCGGGGAGCTGTTTTTT. It is translated as CSVLLAVNTGELFF. The J gene is TRBJ2-2, the V gene TRBV29-1; TRBD2 matches at 7 bases. Germline loops: CDR1 SQVTM, CDR2 ANQGSEA. J was trimmed by 2 bases and V by 5 bases; bases with no gene match: 5. This CDR3 is built from 14 residues.

The J gene is TRBJ2-1, the V gene TRBV24-1; 15 nucleotides align to TRBD2. J was trimmed by 15 bases and V by 3 bases; bases with no gene match: 8. The CDR3 contains 15 residues. Germline loops: CDR1 KGHDR, CDR2 SFDVKD. The CDR3 spells CATSDGLAGGPPPFF. The CDR3 DNA is TGTGCCACCAGTGATGGACTAGCGGGGGGGCCTCCTCCGTTCTTC.

The chain links TRBV25-1 to TRBJ2-7; D is undetermined. The V and J ends lost 4 bases and 2 bases respectively, with 12 bases between them. In germline, CDR1 is MGHDK, CDR2 SYGVNS. This CDR3 comprises 14 residues. CDR3 residues: CASSGKVPTYEQYF. CDR3 sequence (DNA): TGTGCCAGCAGTGGGAAAGTTCCTACCTACGAGCAGTACTTC.

V is TRBV29-1 and J is TRBJ2-1; 9 nucleotides match TRBD1. CDR3 length: 18 amino acids. V was pared by 2 bases and J by 4 bases, with 15 bases of the junction left unmatched. CDR1 SQVTM and CDR2 ANQGSEA come from the germline V gene. The CDR3 DNA reads as TGCAGCGTTGAAACAGGGGGCTCACCTACACGAATTTACAATGAGCAGTTCTTC. Translating gives CSVETGGSPTRIYNEQFF.

This clonotype was recorded a few times. The V call is TRBV20-1, the J call TRBJ2-3; D might be TRBD2 (5 bases). CDR3 length equals 14 residues. Deletions cut 4 bases from V and 8 bases from J, with 19 bases between. CDR1 and CDR2 (germline): DFQATT, SNEGSKA (reference sequence). For the CDR3, the DNA is TGCAGTGCTATCTTGGGATCGGACGGAGGTACGCAGTATTTT. The encoded protein is CSAILGSDGGTQYF.

The chain employs TRBV2 and TRBJ1-1; tentative D call: TRBD1 (6 bases). Germline-derived CDR1 and CDR2 are SNHLY and FYNNEI. This CDR3 is built from 15 residues. The ends were cut back, 7 bases at V and 0 bases at J, with 15 bases in the middle. CDR3 sequence reads: CASIHRGAMNTEAFF. The CDR3 DNA reads TGTGCCAGCATCCATCGGGGGGCCATGAACACTGAAGCTTTCTTT. Full variable domain (rest looked up from reference TRBV2 and TRBJ1-1): EPEVTQTPSHQVTQMGQEVILRCVPISNHLYFYWYRQILGQKVEFLVSFYNNEISEKSEIFDDQFSVERPDGSNFTLKIRSTKLEDSAMYFCASIHRGAMNTEAFFGQGTRLTVV.

V is TRBV20-1 and J is TRBJ2-7; tentatively, D is TRBD1 (5 bases). The germline V gene encodes CDR1 DFQATT and CDR2 SNEGSKA (reference sequence). The CDR3 totals 11 residues. DNA for the CDR3: TGCCGAGACAGTGCATCCTACGAGCAGTACTTC. Amino acid sequence: CRDSASYEQYF.

V usage is TRBV5-8 and J usage is TRBJ2-7, with 16 bases that match TRBD2. This CDR3 contains 18 residues. Germline CDR1 is SGHTS and CDR2 is YDEGEE. V dropped 3 bases and J dropped 5; count of bases not matched to a gene: 11. The CDR3 region is CASSSAGTSGRAVDEQYF. Written as DNA, the CDR3 is TGTGCCAGCAGCTCCGCCGGGACTAGCGGGAGGGCCGTCGACGAGCAGTACTTC.

The chain employs TRBV9 and TRBJ2-1; D remains unclear. This CDR3 region has 15 residues. V lost 0 bases and J 0 bases, leaving 7 bases between the germline ends. Germline V lookup: CDR1 SGDLS, CDR2 YYNGEE. The CDR3 here is CASSVDPSSYNEQFF. CDR3 in DNA: TGTGCCAGCAGCGTAGATCCTAGCTCCTACAATGAGCAGTTCTTC.

The V call is TRBV5-1, the J call TRBJ2-1, with 12 bases matching TRBD2. With 1 base clipped from V and 7 bases from J, the junction kept 6 bases outside the gene matches. CDR1 and CDR2 from the germline V gene are SGHRS and YFSETQ. This CDR3 is 16 amino acids long. The CDR3, as DNA: TGCGCCAGCAGCTTGAGCCTAGCGGGAGGGAGGAATGAGCAGTTCTTC. Amino acids: CASSLSLAGGRNEQFF.